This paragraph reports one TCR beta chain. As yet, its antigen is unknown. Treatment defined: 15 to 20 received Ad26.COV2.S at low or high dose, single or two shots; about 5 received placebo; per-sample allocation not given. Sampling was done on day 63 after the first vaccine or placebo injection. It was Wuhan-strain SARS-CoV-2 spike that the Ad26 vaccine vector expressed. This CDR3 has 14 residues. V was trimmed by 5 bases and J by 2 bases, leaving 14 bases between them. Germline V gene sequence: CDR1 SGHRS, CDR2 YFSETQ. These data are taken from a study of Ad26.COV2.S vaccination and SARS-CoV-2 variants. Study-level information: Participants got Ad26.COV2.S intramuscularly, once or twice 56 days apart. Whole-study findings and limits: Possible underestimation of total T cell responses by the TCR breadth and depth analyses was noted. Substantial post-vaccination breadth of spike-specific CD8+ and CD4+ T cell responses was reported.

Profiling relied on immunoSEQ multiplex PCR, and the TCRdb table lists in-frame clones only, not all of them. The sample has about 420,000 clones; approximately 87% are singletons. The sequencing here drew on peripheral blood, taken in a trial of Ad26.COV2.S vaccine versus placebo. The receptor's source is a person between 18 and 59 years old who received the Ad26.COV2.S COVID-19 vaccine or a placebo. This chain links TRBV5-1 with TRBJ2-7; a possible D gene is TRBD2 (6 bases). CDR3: CASRAGTDTYEQYF. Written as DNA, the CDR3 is TGCGCCAGCAGGGCGGGGACGGATACCTACGAGCAGTACTTC.